The 20 T cell receptor beta chains given below trace back to one sample, sequenced in a study of CD8 T cells in Susac syndrome. Random hexamers were used to reverse transcribe an amount of 0.5 to 1 ug RNA. MiXCR, applied by TCRdb to the immunoSEQ multiplex PCR reads, yields one record per CDR3 protein. The sample holds 200,000 or so distinct CDR3 sequences; 90% to 95% are singletons and the top ten take about 0.096%. The sample taken for sequencing was CD4+ T cells from PBMCs. The receptors shown here come from a human donor with multiple sclerosis.

As concerns this clonotype: The junction and the germline gene differ at one end; a read error may be behind it. V usage is TRBV5-1 and J usage is TRBJ2-7; TRBD2 is a possible D gene (6 bases). The CDR3 contains 14 residues. In germline, CDR1 is SGHRS, CDR2 YFSETQ. For the CDR3, the DNA is TGCGCCAGCAGTTTGGGGATAGCGGTATACGAGCAGTACTTC. Translating gives CASSLGIAVYEQYF.

V usage is TRBV12-3 or TRBV12-4 and J usage is TRBJ2-5; D gene ambiguous. This CDR3 has 14 residues. The V end was cut by 2 bases, the J end by 5 bases, with 12 bases between. The CDR3 protein is CASSLYGEEETQYF. As DNA, the CDR3 is TGTGCCAGCAGTTTATACGGAGAGGAGGAGACCCAGTACTTC.

J is TRBJ1-5 and V is TRBV20-1, with 7 bases identical to TRBD1. CDR3 size: 15 residues. Germline loops: CDR1 DFQATT, CDR2 SNEGSKA (reference sequence). V gave up 2 bases and J gave up 8 bases; unmatched junction bases: 12. CDR3 loop: CSARSDRALGEPQHF. CDR3 bases: TGCAGTGCTAGAAGTGACAGGGCGCTGGGGGAGCCCCAGCATTTT.

This clonotype was found once. The chain is built from TRBV19 and TRBJ1-6; no firm D call. V lost 9 bases and J 9 bases, leaving 24 bases between the germline ends. Per germline, CDR1 LNHDA and CDR2 SQIVND (reference sequence). This CDR3 region has 16 residues. CDR3 bases: TGTGCCAGCCTCTCCTTCACAACGGGTTCAGGTTCACCCCTCCACTTT. Translation: CASLSFTTGSGSPLHF.

The chain uses TRBV20-1 and TRBJ1-1, with D uncertain. Germline assignment: CDR1 DFQATT and CDR2 SNEGSKA (reference sequence). The V and J ends lost 0 bases and 8 bases respectively, with 13 bases between them. This CDR3 region has 13 residues. In nucleotides, the CDR3 is TGCAGTGCTAGAGATAACCGGGGTGGAGAAGCTTTCTTT. It codes for CSARDNRGGEAFF.

The CDR3: CASSLIRRSYEQYF. DNA for the CDR3: TGTGCCAGCAGCTTGATTAGGAGGTCCTACGAGCAGTACTTC. This chain connects TRBV5-6 to TRBJ2-7; TRBD2 might be the D (5 bases). The V and J ends lost 1 base and 1 base respectively, with 9 bases between them. Germline CDR1 is SGHDT and CDR2 is YYEEEE. CDR3 length: 14 residues.

The chain links TRBV19 to TRBJ2-7; 7 bases are shared with TRBD1. After removal of 6 bases from V and 5 bases from J, the junction contained 4 bases not matched to a gene. Germline loops: CDR1 LNHDA, CDR2 SQIVND (reference sequence). The CDR3 has 12 residues. The DNA for the CDR3 is TGTGCCAGTAGCTACAGGGGAAACGAGCAGTACTTC. Translated: CASSYRGNEQYF. Using reference TRBV19 and TRBJ2-7 for the parts outside the CDR3, the full variable domain is DGGITQSPKYLFRKEGQNVTLSCEQNLNHDAMYWYRQDPGQGLRLIYYSQIVNDFQKGDIAEGYSVSREKKESFPLTVTSAQKNPTAFYLCASSYRGNEQYFGPGTRLTVT.

The chain links TRBV20-1 to TRBJ1-1; D is undetermined. Germline V gene lookup returns CDR1 DFQATT and CDR2 SNEGSKA (reference sequence). The CDR3 contains 13 residues. V gave up 3 bases and J gave up 0 bases, with 8 bases separating them. The CDR3 reads CSASDVLNTEAFF. The CDR3 region has the DNA TGCAGTGCTAGCGACGTTCTGAACACTGAAGCTTTCTTT.

The rearrangement joins TRBV29-1 to TRBJ1-4; 7 nucleotides match TRBD1. The V gene's germline CDR1 is SQVTM and CDR2 ANQGSEA. Trimming took 7 bases from V and 8 from J; bases not matched to a gene: 10. This CDR3 comprises 13 residues. CDR3 sequence reads: CSGRGTEKEKLFF. CDR3 DNA sequence: TGCAGCGGGCGCGGGACAGAGAAAGAAAAACTGTTTTTT.

The chain is built from TRBV30 and TRBJ2-5; D remains ambiguous. V lost 4 bases to trimming and J lost 5 bases, with 17 bases between them. Germline V gene lookup returns CDR1 GTSNPN and CDR2 SVGIG (reference sequence). CDR3 length equals 14 residues. The CDR3 loop reads CAWIRMPSSETQYF. CDR3 coding DNA: TGTGCCTGGATACGCATGCCGTCGAGCGAGACCCAGTACTTC.

The rearrangement uses TRBV6-1 and TRBJ1-2, with a weak D call TRBD1 (5 bases). Trimming left V 2 bases short and J 5 bases short, with 21 bases between. Germline values: CDR1 MNHNS, CDR2 SASEGT. The CDR3 spans 17 residues. CDR3 loop: CASSEIGEGADKYGYTF. CDR3 DNA sequence: TGTGCCAGCAGTGAAATCGGGGAAGGGGCCGATAAGTATGGCTACACCTTC.

The rearrangement links TRBV29-1 to TRBJ2-7; possible D gene TRBD1, 6 bases. The V end lost 6 bases, the J end lost 6 bases, and 18 bases lay between the germline ends. CDR3 length: 13 amino acids. Per the germline V gene, CDR1 is SQVTM and CDR2 is ANQGSEA. This chain's CDR3 is CSVQSGVRGEQYF. Here the CDR3 DNA reads TGCAGCGTACAATCAGGGGTTCGAGGCGAGCAGTACTTC.

The V gene is TRBV19, the J gene TRBJ2-7; TRBD1 is a possible D gene (5 bases). Trimming took 0 bases from V and 2 from J, leaving 14 bases between them. This CDR3 contains 16 residues. Germline values: CDR1 LNHDA, CDR2 SQIVND (reference sequence). The CDR3 DNA reads as TGTGCCAGTAGTATAGATGCGGCAGGGTCTCCCTACGAGCAGTACTTC. Encoded protein: CASSIDAAGSPYEQYF. Complete variable domain (other parts from reference TRBV19 and TRBJ2-7): DGGITQSPKYLFRKEGQNVTLSCEQNLNHDAMYWYRQDPGQGLRLIYYSQIVNDFQKGDIAEGYSVSREKKESFPLTVTSAQKNPTAFYLCASSIDAAGSPYEQYFGPGTRLTVT.

The chain couples TRBV12-5 to TRBJ1-2; D unclear. Germline CDR1 is LGHNT and CDR2 is FRNRAP. Trimming cost V 5 bases and J 13 bases, with 20 bases left between them. The CDR3 has 13 amino acids. DNA of the CDR3: TGTGCTAGTGGTCAAAACGGGCGCAGCCCGATCACCTTC. Its protein product is CASGQNGRSPITF.

The chain carries TRBV20-1 and TRBJ2-3; weak D call: TRBD1 (5 bases). The CDR3 has 14 amino acids. Trimming removed 3 bases at V and 0 bases at J, with 10 bases between. Germline V gene lookup returns CDR1 DFQATT and CDR2 SNEGSKA (reference sequence). DNA of the CDR3: TGCAGTGCTAGGCGCCAGGGAAGCACAGATACGCAGTATTTT. Amino acids: CSARRQGSTDTQYF.

The CDR3 DNA sequence: TGTGCCAGCAGCGTAGGGGTTAATCATCATGGCTACACCTTC. This sequence encodes CASSVGVNHHGYTF. The chain has TRBV9 and TRBJ1-2; unclear D gene. From germline, CDR1 is SGDLS and CDR2 YYNGEE. The length of the CDR3 is 14 residues. V was clipped by 0 bases and J by 6 bases, with 12 bases between them.

The genes are TRBV29-1 and TRBJ1-4, with 9 bases lining up with TRBD1. The CDR3 has 12 amino acids. CDR1 is SQVTM, CDR2 ANQGSEA, per germline. V shed 4 bases, J shed 10 bases, and the junction held 4 bases outside the gene matches. This CDR3 is CSVGDRDRKLFF. Written as DNA, the CDR3 is TGCAGCGTTGGGGACAGGGATCGAAAACTGTTTTTT.

The chain uses TRBV27 and TRBJ1-2; maybe TRBD1 (6 bases). This CDR3 is 14 amino acids long. The V end lost 6 bases, the J end lost 7 bases, and 18 bases lay between the germline ends. Looked up from germline, CDR1 is MNHEY and CDR2 is SMNVEV (reference sequence). CDR3 coding DNA: TGTGCCAGCAGAGACCTACAGGGAAATGGTGGCTACACCTTC. It translates to CASRDLQGNGGYTF.

The CDR3 spells CASLNPGGNNEQFF. In DNA form, the CDR3 reads TGCGCCAGCCTGAACCCGGGGGGTAACAATGAGCAGTTCTTC. This sequence joins TRBV10-2 and TRBJ2-1; 7 bases are shared with TRBD2. The germline V gene has CDR1 WSHSY and CDR2 SAAADI. The V segment lost 8 bases and the J segment 5 bases; nucleotides outside the gene matches: 9. This CDR3 spans 14 amino acids.

This chain connects TRBV20-1 to TRBJ2-1; D is perhaps TRBD2 (5 bases). V was cut by 3 bases and J by 9 bases, with 12 bases left in between. Germline V CDR1 and CDR2: DFQATT, SNEGSKA (reference sequence). The CDR3 runs to 12 residues. The DNA for the CDR3 is TGCAGTGCTAGGCGAAAGGCGGGTGAGCAGTTCTTC. Its translation is CSARRKAGEQFF.